The T cell receptor (beta chain) under discussion was sequenced for a study of a mutant IDH1 vaccine in newly diagnosed glioma. Study as a whole: Before enrollment, patients got radiotherapy alone, temozolomide alone, or mostly the combination.

Stated time point: baseline, week 1 (first vaccination visit). Treatment specified: pre-vaccination baseline after standard-of-care therapy. Diagnosis in the donors showed new WHO grade 3 or 4 astrocytomas that were IDH1-mutant and ATRX-lost. Repertoires were generated with immunoSEQ multiplex PCR, while TCRdb's copy carries only in-frame clones and drops some. The profile shows about 92,000 clones, roughly 78% of them singletons. This CDR3 is built from 15 residues. Trimming took off 1 base at V and 6 bases at J, with 13 bases between the two ends. Germline assignment: CDR1 SGHNT and CDR2 YENEEA. The TCR comes from a man aged 35-49 years with glioma. Specimen: PBMCs, collected from a glioma patient treated with radiotherapy, temozolomide or both. The J gene is TRBJ2-1, the V gene TRBV11-3; D might be TRBD1 or TRBD2, each matching 5 bases. CDR3 in amino acids: CASSLAGSAANEQFF. The CDR3 coding sequence is TGTGCCAGCAGCTTAGCAGGGTCAGCGGCCAATGAGCAGTTCTTC.